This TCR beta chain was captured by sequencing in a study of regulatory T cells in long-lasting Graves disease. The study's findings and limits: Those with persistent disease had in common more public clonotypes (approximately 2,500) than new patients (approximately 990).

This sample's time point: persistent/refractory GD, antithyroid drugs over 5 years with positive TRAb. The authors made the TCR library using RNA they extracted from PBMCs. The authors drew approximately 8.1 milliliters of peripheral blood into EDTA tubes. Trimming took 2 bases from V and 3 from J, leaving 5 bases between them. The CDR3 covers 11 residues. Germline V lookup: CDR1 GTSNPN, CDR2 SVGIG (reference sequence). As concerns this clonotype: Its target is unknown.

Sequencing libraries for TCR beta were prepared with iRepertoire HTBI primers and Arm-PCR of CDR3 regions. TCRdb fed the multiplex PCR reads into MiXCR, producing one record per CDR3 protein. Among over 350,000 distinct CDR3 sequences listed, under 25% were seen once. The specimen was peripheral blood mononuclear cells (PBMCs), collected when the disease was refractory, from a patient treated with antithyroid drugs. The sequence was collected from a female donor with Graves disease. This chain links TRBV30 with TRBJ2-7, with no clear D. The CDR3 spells CAWSHLYEQYF. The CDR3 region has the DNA TGTGCCTGGAGTCACCTCTACGAGCAGTACTTC. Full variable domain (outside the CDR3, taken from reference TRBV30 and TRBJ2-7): SQTIHQWPATLVQPVGSPLSLECTVEGTSNPNLYWYRQAAGRGLQLLFYSVGIGQISSEVPQNLSASRPQDRQFILSSKKLLLSDSGFYLCAWSHLYEQYFGPGTRLTVT.